This passage covers 7 T cell receptor beta chains from one sample sequenced in a study of T cells in localized non-small cell lung cancer. Profiling relied on immunoSEQ multiplex PCR, and the TCRdb table lists in-frame clones only, not all of them. This table holds around 30,000 clones, approximately 94% found once. The source material was peripheral blood, sampled before any cancer treatment. The source of these receptors is a woman aged 35-70 years with stage I lung adenocarcinoma.

V usage is TRBV6-1 and J usage is TRBJ2-1; TRBD1 matches at 9 bases. The CDR3 is 20 residues long. Germline V gives CDR1 MNHNS, CDR2 SASEGT. The junction had 15 bases not matched to a gene; V was cut back by 2 bases and J by 1 base. The CDR3 sequence is CASSESRTGVIRHSYNEQFF. Here the CDR3 DNA reads TGTGCCAGCAGTGAATCCCGGACAGGGGTTATCCGCCATTCCTACAATGAGCAGTTCTTC.

Points on this clone: One end of the junction is discordant with germline, which a read error may explain. The V call is TRBV7-2, the J call TRBJ2-5; D possibly corresponds to TRBD1 (6 bases). The CDR3 has 12 amino acids. CDR1 is SGHTA and CDR2 is FQGNSA in the germline V gene. The CDR3 region is CATSWGQEAQYF. The DNA for the CDR3 is TGTGCCACCTCGTGGGGGCAAGAGGCCCAGTACTTC. Using reference TRBV7-2 and TRBJ2-5 for the parts outside the CDR3, the full variable domain is GAGVSQSPSNKVTEKGKDVELRCDPISGHTALYWYRQSLGQGLEFLIYFQGNSAPDKSGLPSDRFSAERTGGSVSTLTIQRTQQEDSAVYLCATSWGQEAQYFGPGTRLLVL.

This chain connects TRBV5-1 to TRBJ1-4, with D hard to call. The CDR3 runs 16 residues. Trimming took off 3 bases at V and 6 bases at J, with 18 bases between the two ends. CDR1 and CDR2 (germline): SGHRS, YFSETQ. DNA for the CDR3: TGCGCCAGCAGCTCGCGAGGAGGAGAGACTTATGAAAAACTGTTTTTT. Translating it yields CASSSRGGETYEKLFF. The full variable domain, rest sourced from reference TRBV5-1 and TRBJ1-4, is KAGVTQTPRYLIKTRGQQVTLSCSPISGHRSVSWYQQTPGQGLQFLFEYFSETQRNKGNFPGRFSGRQFSNSRSEMNVSTLELGDSALYLCASSSRGGETYEKLFFGSGTQLSVL.

The chain has TRBV11-2 and TRBJ1-2; a possible D gene is TRBD1 (6 bases). Germline V gene data show CDR1 as SGHAT and CDR2 as FQNNGV. This CDR3 comprises 13 residues. The V end lost 5 bases, the J end lost 6 bases, and 13 bases lay between the germline ends. The CDR3 sequence: CASSRQVRDGYTF. CDR3 DNA: TGTGCCAGCAGCCGACAGGTACGGGATGGCTACACCTTC.

The rearrangement uses TRBV11-2 and TRBJ2-1; the D is unclear. Germline assignment: CDR1 SGHAT and CDR2 FQNNGV. The V and J ends lost 1 base and 4 bases respectively, with 2 bases between them. There are 12 residues in the CDR3. The CDR3 reads CASSLGYNEQFF. For the CDR3, the DNA is TGTGCCAGCAGCTTAGGGTACAATGAGCAGTTCTTC.

The V gene is TRBV5-6, the J gene TRBJ1-1; the D is unclear. Germline V lookup: CDR1 SGHDT, CDR2 YYEEEE. The ends were cut back, 4 bases at V and 1 base at J, with 11 bases in the middle. The CDR3 is 14 residues long. The CDR3 loop reads CASSPRYRNTEAFF. The CDR3 DNA sequence: TGTGCCAGCAGCCCCCGGTACAGGAACACTGAAGCTTTCTTT.

This clone was observed a single time. The chain joins TRBV5-1 to TRBJ1-1; TRBD1 matches 9 bases. The CDR3 is 16 amino acids. The V gene end was trimmed by 4 bases and the J gene end by 2 bases; junction bases not matched to a gene: 9. Germline V gene sequence: CDR1 SGHRS, CDR2 YFSETQ. The CDR3 bases are TGCGCCAGCAGCCATTCGACAGGGGGAGTAAACACTGAAGCTTTCTTT. Its translation: CASSHSTGGVNTEAFF.